Listed below are T cell receptor beta chains from one sample, sequenced in a study of blood T cells in healthy people across ages. In TCRdb, the 5' RACE reads were re-called with MiXCR into one record per CDR3 protein. Among a few hundred thousand distinct CDR3 sequences listed, roughly half were seen once. Source material: blood. The receptors here all came from a man aged 55 to 70 in good health. Each CDR3 is given with its conserved first and last residue. The D gene is left open where the match is weak. Where a row states a size, it is once, few, many or the class of an expanded clone; other rows omit it.

d_call	clone_size	v_call	j_call	cdr3_aa	cdr3_nt
TRBD1	few	TRBV13	TRBJ2-7	CASSIKPGQGYEQYF	TGTGCCAGCAGCATAAAACCCGGACAGGGCTACGAGCAGTACTTC
TRBD2	few	TRBV28	TRBJ2-3	CASSSREGQGDTQYF	TGTGCCAGCAGTTCACGGGAGGGCCAGGGAGATACGCAGTATTTT
TRBD1	-	TRBV7-9	TRBJ2-3	CASSLRGQGPDTQYF	TGTGCCAGCAGCTTAAGGGGACAGGGCCCAGATACGCAGTATTTT
-	-	TRBV19	TRBJ1-2	CASRQGSGYTF	TGTGCCAGTAGGCAGGGGAGCGGCTACACCTTC
-	many	TRBV7-2	TRBJ2-1	CASSLAGQAYNEQFF	TGTGCCAGCAGCTTAGCCGGGCAGGCTTACAATGAGCAGTTCTTC
-	-	TRBV12-3/TRBV12-4	TRBJ1-2	CASSLGEGNGYTF	TGTGCCAGCAGTTTAGGGGAGGGGAATGGCTACACCTTC
-	-	TRBV9	TRBJ2-3	CASSVGSASATDTQYF	TGTGCCAGCAGCGTAGGATCGGCTAGCGCCACAGATACGCAGTATTTT
TRBD1	-	TRBV18	TRBJ2-2	CASSPRTGGAGTGELFF	TGTGCCAGCTCACCCCGGACAGGGGGCGCGGGCACCGGGGAGCTGTTTTTT
-	few	TRBV7-2	TRBJ2-5	CASSLVALKQETQYF	TGTGCCAGCAGCTTAGTTGCACTGAAGCAAGAGACCCAGTACTTC
-	-	TRBV3-1	TRBJ2-5	CASSPRIGKETQYF	TGTGCCAGCAGCCCCCGCATAGGGAAAGAGACCCAGTACTTC
-	few	TRBV15	TRBJ2-7	CATSPNTDEQYF	TGTGCCACCAGCCCCAACACCGACGAGCAGTACTTC
-	-	TRBV11-2	TRBJ2-7	CASSQQGHEQYF	TGTGCCAGCAGCCAACAGGGCCACGAGCAGTACTTC
TRBD2	few	TRBV24-1	TRBJ2-3	CATSDRSGGPTDTQYF	TGTGCCACCAGTGATAGAAGCGGGGGCCCCACAGATACGCAGTATTTT
TRBD1	many	TRBV7-2	TRBJ1-4	CASSPDRVREKLFF	TGTGCCAGCAGCCCCGACAGGGTCCGGGAAAAACTGTTTTTT
TRBD2	few	TRBV7-9	TRBJ2-5	CASSAGLAGRQYF	TGTGCCAGCAGCGCGGGACTAGCGGGGAGGCAGTACTTC
-	-	TRBV21-1	TRBJ1-4	CASSKWEPGGEKLFF	TGTGCCAGCAGCAAATGGGAGCCCGGCGGGGAAAAACTGTTTTTT
TRBD1	-	TRBV7-6	TRBJ2-1	CASSPRTGGYNEQFF	TGTGCCAGCAGCCCCCGGACAGGGGGGTACAATGAGCAGTTCTTC
TRBD2	few	TRBV4-2	TRBJ2-7	CASSQDRGQAGASYEQYF	TGTGCCAGCAGCCAAGATCGGGGCCAAGCGGGAGCTTCCTACGAGCAGTACTTC
TRBD2	few	TRBV29-1	TRBJ2-7	CSFSGGPPYEQYF	TGCAGTTTTAGCGGGGGGCCTCCCTACGAGCAGTACTTC
-	-	TRBV5-1	TRBJ2-3	CASRGGQRSDTQYF	TGCGCCAGCAGAGGCGGCCAGAGGTCAGATACGCAGTATTTT
TRBD1	many	TRBV29-1	TRBJ2-7	CSVEGQGPVEQYF	TGCAGCGTTGAGGGACAGGGGCCTGTCGAGCAGTACTTC
-	-	TRBV24-1	TRBJ2-7	CATSDLGGLEQYF	TGTGCCACCAGTGATTTAGGAGGTCTCGAGCAGTACTTC